This entry is about one T cell receptor (beta chain). Its target is unknown. As for time point: blood 4 weeks post-SBRT, at nephrectomy. Treatment noted: 15 Gy SBRT to primary tumor, nephrectomy 4 weeks later. Nephrectomy followed 15 Gy stereotactic body radiation by 4 weeks. After SBRT, blood was collected at 2 and 4 weeks, plus baseline. Assay: immunoSEQ multiplex PCR; the TCRdb copy retains only in-frame clones and omits some. This sample yields about 83,000 clones, of which approximately 87% are seen a single time; more than 2% belongs to the top ten. The ends lost 4 bases at V and 8 bases at J; junction bases unmatched: 15. Germline CDR1 SGHNT, CDR2 YYREEE (reference sequence). This CDR3 has 18 residues. These data come from a study of radiation and T cells in renal cell carcinoma. Regarding the study as a whole: Top tumor clonotypes rose in blood 2 weeks post-radiation, then contracted. Baseline intratumoral clonotype presence is unknown without pretreatment biopsies.

The TCR originated in an older woman with renal cell carcinoma. The chain recombines TRBV5-4 with TRBJ2-3; 14 nucleotides align to TRBD2. This material consisted of blood, taken from a patient whose treatment included radiotherapy and nephrectomy. The DNA for the CDR3 is TGTGCCAGCAGCCAAGATAGGACGGGACTAGCGGGAGTGAGTACGCAGTATTTT. Its translation is CASSQDRTGLAGVSTQYF.